This is a list of T cell receptor beta chains from one sample in a study of CD4+ T cells in melanoma. Assay used: immunoSEQ multiplex PCR; TCRdb lists only in-frame clones, some missing. The sample contains 15,000 or so clones, 62% of which appear only once. Specimen: cells from a culture (not recorded whether cultured in vitro). Receptors were obtained from a human donor with melanoma. CDR3s include the opening cysteine and the closing phenylalanine or tryptophan. The D gene is left open where the match is weak. Clone size appears in some rows only: once, few, many, or a class for an expanded clone.

CDR3aa: CASRAVFQISNTGELFF; CDR3nt: TGCGCCAGCAGGGCAGTATTTCAGATTTCGAACACCGGGGAGCTGTTTTTT; d_gene: NA; v_gene: TRBV10-1; j_gene: TRBJ2-2; abundance: NA
CDR3aa: CAWSWQGYGYTF; CDR3nt: TGTGCCTGGAGTTGGCAGGGGTATGGCTACACCTTC; d_gene: NA; v_gene: TRBV30; j_gene: TRBJ1-2; abundance: once
CDR3aa: CASSYRGRDTQYF; CDR3nt: TGTGCCAGCAGCTATCGGGGCAGAGATACGCAGTATTTT; d_gene: NA; v_gene: TRBV9; j_gene: TRBJ2-3; abundance: NA
CDR3aa: CASSVAGRMNTEAFF; CDR3nt: TGTGCCAGCAGCGTAGCTGGTCGGATGAACACTGAAGCTTTCTTT; d_gene: NA; v_gene: TRBV9; j_gene: TRBJ1-1; abundance: NA
CDR3aa: CASSLGPGLEQFF; CDR3nt: TGCGCCAGCAGCTTGGGGCCGGGGTTAGAGCAGTTCTTC; d_gene: NA; v_gene: TRBV5-1; j_gene: TRBJ2-1; abundance: NA
CDR3aa: CASSSSSSGETQYF; CDR3nt: TGTGCCAGCAGCTCTTCTAGCTCTGGCGAGACCCAGTACTTC; d_gene: NA; v_gene: TRBV7-9; j_gene: TRBJ2-5; abundance: NA
CDR3aa: CASSPPDSLTYEQYF; CDR3nt: TGTGCCAGCTCACCACCCGACAGCCTAACCTACGAGCAGTACTTC; d_gene: NA; v_gene: TRBV18; j_gene: TRBJ2-7; abundance: few
CDR3aa: CASSLVGTENSPLHF; CDR3nt: TGCGCCAGCAGCTTGGTAGGGACCGAAAATTCACCCCTCCACTTT; d_gene: NA; v_gene: TRBV5-1; j_gene: TRBJ1-6; abundance: NA
CDR3aa: CASSQVQPHLSGYTF; CDR3nt: TGTGCCAGCAGCCAAGTCCAGCCCCACCTCTCGGGCTACACCTTC; d_gene: NA; v_gene: TRBV14; j_gene: TRBJ1-2; abundance: once
CDR3aa: CASSLQGTETQYF; CDR3nt: TGCGCCAGCAGCTTGCAGGGAACAGAGACCCAGTACTTC; d_gene: NA; v_gene: TRBV5-1; j_gene: TRBJ2-5; abundance: once
CDR3aa: CASSRGGGELFF; CDR3nt: TGTGCCAGCAGCCGGGGGGGCGGGGAGCTGTTTTTT; d_gene: TRBD2; v_gene: TRBV6-5; j_gene: TRBJ2-2; abundance: NA
CDR3aa: CASSLSWDRTGELFF; CDR3nt: TGTGCCAGCTCACTAAGCTGGGACCGCACCGGGGAGCTGTTTTTT; d_gene: NA; v_gene: TRBV18; j_gene: TRBJ2-2; abundance: once
CDR3aa: CASSMSGASYEQYF; CDR3nt: TGTGCCAGCAGCATGAGCGGGGCCTCCTACGAGCAGTACTTC; d_gene: TRBD2; v_gene: TRBV7-8; j_gene: TRBJ2-7; abundance: NA
CDR3aa: CASSATGTASPSYEQYF; CDR3nt: TGCGCCAGCAGCGCTACCGGGACAGCCTCCCCTTCCTACGAGCAGTACTTC; d_gene: TRBD1; v_gene: TRBV5-1; j_gene: TRBJ2-7; abundance: NA
CDR3aa: CASSLGWADQPQHF; CDR3nt: TGTGCCAGCAGCTTAGGTTGGGCTGATCAGCCCCAGCATTTT; d_gene: NA; v_gene: TRBV7-8; j_gene: TRBJ1-5; abundance: NA